This TCR beta chain was identified in a study of blood T cell repertoires in COVID-19. Produced via immunoSEQ multiplex PCR; TCRdb's table is partial and in-frame only. Of under 450,000 clones in the sample, about 91% are singletons; the top ten hold roughly 12%. The CDR3 has 15 amino acids. Unmatched junction bases numbered 5, after V lost 5 bases and J lost 2 bases. Germline lookup yields CDR1 SGDLS and CDR2 YYNGEE. Seattle participants joined during active infection and were tracked over time. Sequenced sample: peripheral blood. The clonotype was recovered from a woman between 50 and 59 years old with COVID-19, enrolled during active disease. The rearrangement uses TRBV9 and TRBJ2-1; 9 bases match TRBD2. CDR3 nucleotide sequence: TGTGCCAGCAGTCCTAGCGGGGCCGCCTACAATGAGCAGTTCTTC. It translates to CASSPSGAAYNEQFF.